Listed here are 21 T cell receptor beta chains from one sample, sequenced in a study of blood T cell repertoires in COVID-19. Sequenced by immunoSEQ multiplex PCR; TCRdb stores in-frame clones only, minus some. The table has 88,000 or so clones, approximately 83% seen once. The sequenced sample was peripheral blood. These receptor sequences come from a man in his 60s with acute or convalescent COVID-19.

The genes are TRBV5-1 and TRBJ2-2; no reliable D call. Germline CDR1 and CDR2: SGHRS and YFSETQ. V was pared by 0 bases and J by 7 bases, with 13 bases between. CDR3 length equals 15 residues. The CDR3 loop is CASSLGSTLNGELFF. CDR3 nucleotide sequence: TGCGCCAGCAGCTTGGGCTCTACGTTGAACGGGGAGCTGTTTTTT.

This chain uses TRBV7-9 with TRBJ1-5, with D perhaps matching TRBD1 (5 bases). CDR1 SEHNR and CDR2 FQNEAQ come from the germline V gene (reference sequence). V gave up 1 base and J gave up 2 bases, with 9 bases separating them. The CDR3 is 15 amino acids. The CDR3 here is CASSLVGLGNQPQHF. CDR3 sequence (DNA): TGTGCCAGCAGCTTAGTGGGGCTTGGCAATCAGCCCCAGCATTTT. Full variable domain (outside the CDR3, taken from reference TRBV7-9 and TRBJ1-5): DTGVSQNPRHKITKRGQNVTFRCDPISEHNRLYWYRQTLGQGPEFLTYFQNEAQLEKSRLLSDRFSAERPKGSFSTLEIQRTEQGDSAMYLCASSLVGLGNQPQHFGDGTRLSIL.

This clone was seen a single time. The chain carries TRBV29-1 and TRBJ2-3, with TRBD1 matching 8 bases. With 4 bases clipped from V and 2 bases from J, the junction kept 5 bases outside the gene matches. The CDR3 runs to 14 residues. Germline CDR1 reads SQVTM; CDR2 reads ANQGSEA. This CDR3 reads CSVGQGHSTDTQYF. The CDR3 coding sequence is TGCAGCGTTGGACAGGGGCACTCCACAGATACGCAGTATTTT.

This sequence joins TRBV14 and TRBJ2-3, with D perhaps matching TRBD2 (5 bases). Per the germline V gene, CDR1 is SGHDN and CDR2 is FVKESK. This CDR3 is built from 15 residues. V was trimmed by 4 bases and J by 2 bases, leaving 13 bases between them. DNA of the CDR3: TGTGCCAGCAGCCCGGAGGCCCCACCCACAGATACGCAGTATTTT. Translating it yields CASSPEAPPTDTQYF.

The genes are TRBV20-1 and TRBJ1-5; D uncertain. V was trimmed by 3 bases and J by 0 bases, leaving 6 bases between them. The CDR3 spans 13 residues. The germline CDR1 and CDR2 sequences are DFQATT and SNEGSKA (reference sequence). CDR3 nucleotides: TGCAGTGCTAGTTGGCTTAGCAATCAGCCCCAGCATTTT. Amino acids: CSASWLSNQPQHF.

V is TRBV10-3 and J is TRBJ1-5, with D perhaps TRBD1 (6 bases). The germline CDR1 and CDR2 sequences are ENHRY and SYGVKD. Between the trimmed V and J ends, which lost 5 bases and 4 bases, there was a span of 9 bases. CDR3 length: 13 residues. CDR3 DNA: TGTGCCATCAGTCCGGACAGTAATCAGCCCCAGCATTTT. It encodes CAISPDSNQPQHF.

V gene TRBV6-5 combines with J gene TRBJ1-2; TRBD1 matches at 11 bases. Per germline, CDR1 MNHEY and CDR2 SVGAGI. The CDR3 has 15 amino acids. The junction had 6 bases not matched to a gene; V was cut back by 5 bases and J by 4 bases. The CDR3 sequence is CASSLGQGEVYGYTF. The CDR3 DNA reads TGTGCCAGCAGTCTGGGACAGGGGGAGGTCTATGGCTACACCTTC.

The chain combines TRBV6-2 or TRBV6-3 with TRBJ2-7; tentatively, D is TRBD2 (6 bases). Germline values: CDR1 MNHEY, CDR2 SVGEGT. The CDR3 spans 15 residues. V shed 2 bases and J shed 3 bases, with 14 bases lying between them. The CDR3 coding sequence is TGTGCCAGCAGTTACAGGGCTAGCGCAAACTACGAGCAGTACTTC. Translating gives CASSYRASANYEQYF.

Only one count was recorded for this clone. The chain has TRBV27 and TRBJ1-5, with D unclear. The CDR3 has 15 amino acids. Germline CDR1 MNHEY, CDR2 SMNVEV (reference sequence). V lost 3 bases, J lost 0 bases, and 9 bases lay in between. The CDR3 here is CASSFGLYSNQPQHF. The CDR3, as DNA: TGTGCCAGCAGTTTCGGTCTATATAGCAATCAGCCCCAGCATTTT.

This chain joins TRBV14 and TRBJ2-7; D perhaps matches TRBD2 (7 bases). The ends were cut back, 1 base at V and 8 bases at J, with 15 bases in the middle. From germline, CDR1 is SGHDN and CDR2 FVKESK. The CDR3 sequence is 14 residues long. In DNA form, the CDR3 reads TGTGCCAGCAGCCAAGGGGGAGGGGGTAAGAAGCAGTACTTC. This translates into CASSQGGGGKKQYF.

This clone was seen once. The chain combines TRBV5-1 with TRBJ2-1, with 15 bases fitting TRBD2. V trimming: 3 bases; J trimming: 7 bases; junction bases outside the gene matches: 2. There are 15 residues in the CDR3. The germline CDR1 and CDR2 sequences are SGHRS and YFSETQ. CDR3 amino acids: CASSSGLAGGNEQFF. CDR3 DNA sequence: TGCGCCAGCAGCTCGGGACTAGCGGGAGGTAATGAGCAGTTCTTC.

This chain uses TRBV5-1 with TRBJ1-2; 10 bases match TRBD1. The CDR3 is made up of 14 amino acids. CDR1 and CDR2 (germline): SGHRS, YFSETQ. J lost 5 bases, V lost 2 bases, and 3 bases had no gene match. This CDR3 is CASSLGQGGYGYTF. The CDR3 DNA follows: TGCGCCAGCAGCTTAGGACAGGGGGGTTATGGCTACACCTTC.

The chain carries TRBV3-1 (or the pseudogene TRBV3-2) and TRBJ2-7; maybe TRBD1 (6 bases). Germline loops: CDR1 LGHDT, CDR2 YNNKEL (reference sequence). Trimming stripped 1 base from V and 3 bases from J, with 19 bases between. The CDR3 contains 17 residues. CDR3 protein: CASSQGGQGIWGYEQYF. As DNA, the CDR3 is TGTGCCAGCAGCCAAGGAGGTCAGGGGATTTGGGGCTACGAGCAGTACTTC.

V is TRBV29-1 and J is TRBJ2-7; D gene unclear. CDR3 length: 14 amino acids. Germline V lookup: CDR1 SQVTM, CDR2 ANQGSEA. V was clipped by 0 bases and J by 1 base, with 10 bases between them. The CDR3, as DNA: TGCAGCGTTGAAGATAGCCTAGTATCCTACGAGCAGTACTTC. Translating gives CSVEDSLVSYEQYF.

The chain joins TRBV7-8 to TRBJ1-6, with 10 bases that match TRBD1. This CDR3 comprises 15 residues. Per the germline V gene, CDR1 is SGHVS and CDR2 is FQNEAQ. With V trimmed by 5 bases and J by 8 bases, 6 bases remained unmatched. CDR3 loop: CASSPFGTGDSPLHF. CDR3 in DNA: TGTGCCAGCAGCCCTTTCGGGACAGGGGATTCACCCCTCCACTTT.

This clone appeared a single time. The chain carries TRBV7-2 and TRBJ2-3; 10 bases are shared with TRBD1. V trimming: 7 bases; J trimming: 3 bases; junction bases outside the gene matches: 7. Germline-derived CDR1 and CDR2 are SGHTA and FQGNSA. CDR3 size: 15 residues. The CDR3 loop reads CASTPGQGLTDTQYF. The CDR3 nucleotides read TGTGCCAGCACCCCGGGACAGGGGTTAACAGATACGCAGTATTTT. Variable domain in full (rest from reference TRBV7-2 and TRBJ2-3): GAGVSQSPSNKVTEKGKDVELRCDPISGHTALYWYRQSLGQGLEFLIYFQGNSAPDKSGLPSDRFSAERTGGSVSTLTIQRTQQEDSAVYLCASTPGQGLTDTQYFGPGTRLTVL.

The rearrangement joins TRBV10-3 to TRBJ1-3, with 11 positions matching TRBD1. From germline, CDR1 is ENHRY and CDR2 SYGVKD. The ends lost 5 bases at V and 4 bases at J; junction bases unmatched: 1. This CDR3 has 14 residues. CDR3 nucleotides: TGTGCCATCAGTCGGACAGGGGGCGGAAACACCATATATTTT. Translated, it gives CAISRTGGGNTIYF.

This clone was seen only a few times. V gene TRBV12-5 combines with J gene TRBJ1-1; perhaps TRBD1 as D (5 bases). Looked up from germline, CDR1 is LGHNT and CDR2 is FRNRAP. The CDR3 sequence is 14 residues long. V was clipped by 8 bases and J by 1 base, with 14 bases between them. CDR3 DNA sequence: TGTGCTAGTTCGAGGGGAGGTACGAACACTGAAGCTTTCTTT. As protein: CASSRGGTNTEAFF.

V gene TRBV30 combines with J gene TRBJ1-3; D not resolved. V lost 4 bases and J 0 bases, leaving 10 bases between the germline ends. CDR1 GTSNPN and CDR2 SVGIG come from the germline V gene (reference sequence). This CDR3 region has 14 residues. CDR3 DNA sequence: TGTGCCTGGACTGCCCTACTCTCTGGAAACACCATATATTTT. Translation gives CAWTALLSGNTIYF.

This rearrangement joins TRBV4-2 to TRBJ2-5; no clear D gene. This CDR3 comprises 15 residues. V was trimmed by 5 bases and J by 5 bases, leaving 18 bases between them. In germline, CDR1 is LGHNA, CDR2 YNFKEQ. The CDR3 bases are TGTGCCAGCAGCTCGAACCCGGGTCGCCCTGAGACCCAGTACTTC. Encoded protein: CASSSNPGRPETQYF.

The V gene is TRBV19, the J gene TRBJ1-6, with D unresolved. Between the trimmed V and J ends, which lost 3 bases and 6 bases, there was a span of 12 bases. Germline V gene lookup returns CDR1 LNHDA and CDR2 SQIVND (reference sequence). This CDR3 is built from 15 residues. CDR3: CASSMPAGFNSPLHF. DNA for the CDR3: TGTGCCAGTAGTATGCCCGCGGGATTTAATTCACCCCTCCACTTT. Full variable domain (outside the CDR3, taken from reference TRBV19 and TRBJ1-6): DGGITQSPKYLFRKEGQNVTLSCEQNLNHDAMYWYRQDPGQGLRLIYYSQIVNDFQKGDIAEGYSVSREKKESFPLTVTSAQKNPTAFYLCASSMPAGFNSPLHFGNGTRLTVT.